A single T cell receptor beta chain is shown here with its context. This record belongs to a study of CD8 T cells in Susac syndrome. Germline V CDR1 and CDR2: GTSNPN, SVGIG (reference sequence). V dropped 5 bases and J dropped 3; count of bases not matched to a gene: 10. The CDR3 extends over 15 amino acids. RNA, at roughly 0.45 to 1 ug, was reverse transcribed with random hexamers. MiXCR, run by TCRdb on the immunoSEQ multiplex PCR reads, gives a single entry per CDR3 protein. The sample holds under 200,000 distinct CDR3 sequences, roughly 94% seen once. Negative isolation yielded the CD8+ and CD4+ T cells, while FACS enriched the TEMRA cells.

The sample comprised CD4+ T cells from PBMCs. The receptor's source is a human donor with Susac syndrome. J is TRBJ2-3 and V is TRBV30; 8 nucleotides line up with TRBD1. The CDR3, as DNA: TGTGCCTGGGCTGGACAGGGAAGTCGGACAGATACGCAGTATTTT. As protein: CAWAGQGSRTDTQYF.